A selection of T cell receptor beta chains follows, all from one sample in a study of early T cells in non-severe SARS-CoV-2 infection. TCRdb analysed the 5' RACE reads with MiXCR anew, one entry per CDR3 protein. Here the sample spans 60,000 or so distinct CDR3 sequences, around 13% being singletons. The sample was whole blood. These receptors originate from an adult who was a healthcare worker with PCR-confirmed SARS-CoV-2 infection or an uninfected control (not recorded which). Both conserved end residues are part of each CDR3. D genes are given only for firm matches. Size values are once, few and many counts, or a class for expanded clones, and some rows have none.

j_call v_call d_call clone_size cdr3_aa cdr3_nt
TRBJ2-3 TRBV7-9 TRBD2 few CASSLNSGMTDTQYF TGTGCCAGCAGCTTAAACAGCGGGATGACAGATACGCAGTATTTT
TRBJ1-1 TRBV20-1 - - CSARAGSTNTEAFF TGCAGTGCTAGAGCTGGTTCGACGAACACTGAAGCTTTCTTT
TRBJ1-2 TRBV6-4 TRBD1 - CASSVGPGQGPGYTF TGTGCCAGCAGCGTAGGCCCGGGACAGGGGCCTGGCTACACCTTC
TRBJ1-1 TRBV6-1 - few CASSEAGTEAFF TGTGCCAGCAGCGAGGCGGGCACTGAAGCTTTCTTT
TRBJ1-5 TRBV27 - few CASSFRDANQPQHF TGTGCCAGCAGTTTTCGGGACGCGAATCAGCCCCAGCATTTT
TRBJ2-4 TRBV7-9 TRBD2 - CASSRDKTRTSGRAGLAKNIQYF TGTGCCAGCAGCCGAGACAAGACCCGGACTAGCGGGAGGGCTGGGCTAGCCAAAAACATTCAGTACTTC
TRBJ2-3 TRBV7-8 - - CASSIESTDTQYF TGTGCCAGCAGCATCGAAAGCACAGATACGCAGTATTTT
TRBJ2-2 TRBV28 - - CATTLAGELFF TGTGCCACGACCCTCGCCGGGGAGCTGTTTTTT
TRBJ2-7 TRBV19 TRBD1 - CASSIIGTGVHEQYF TGTGCCAGTAGTATTATCGGGACAGGGGTCCACGAGCAGTACTTC
TRBJ1-1 TRBV6-2/TRBV6-3 - - CVSSLGMNTEAFF TGTGTCAGCAGTCTCGGGATGAACACTGAAGCTTTCTTT
TRBJ2-1 TRBV5-1 TRBD2 many CASSLRPTSGSGEQFF TGCGCCAGCAGCTTGAGGCCCACTAGCGGGAGTGGTGAGCAGTTCTTC
TRBJ2-2 TRBV11-2 - many CASSYGRTNTGELFF TGTGCCAGCAGTTACGGACGAACGAACACCGGGGAGCTGTTTTTT
TRBJ1-1 TRBV10-2 - many CASSESTNTEAFF TGCGCCAGCAGTGAGTCGACGAACACTGAAGCTTTCTTT
TRBJ2-3 TRBV6-2/TRBV6-3 TRBD2 many CASILGGESDTQYF TGTGCCAGCATCCTCGGGGGGGAGTCAGATACGCAGTATTTT
TRBJ2-3 TRBV20-1 - few CSATSPRTPTDTQYF TGCAGTGCAACCTCCCCACGGACTCCCACAGATACGCAGTATTTT
TRBJ1-5 TRBV10-3 TRBD1 few CALSPDRDQPQHF TGTGCCCTAAGCCCCGACAGGGATCAGCCCCAGCATTTT
TRBJ2-5 TRBV7-6 TRBD2 - CASSLGASGIETQYF TGTGCCAGCAGCTTAGGGGCTAGCGGGATCGAGACCCAGTACTTC
TRBJ1-6 TRBV4-3 - few CASSQAPTGRENSPLHF TGCGCCAGCAGCCAAGCCCCGACAGGAAGAGAGAATTCACCCCTCCACTTT
TRBJ1-5 TRBV28 - many CASSYGESQPQHF TGTGCCAGCAGTTATGGGGAGAGTCAGCCCCAGCATTTT
TRBJ1-5 TRBV7-6 - - CASSLQTGLNQPQHF TGTGCCAGCAGCCTCCAGACAGGCCTCAATCAGCCCCAGCATTTT
TRBJ2-3 TRBV5-1 - many CASSFPQSTDTQYF TGCGCCAGCAGCTTCCCCCAAAGCACAGATACGCAGTATTTT
TRBJ2-5 TRBV24-1 - many CATSDSTTLQETQYF TGTGCCACCAGTGACTCGACTACTCTGCAAGAGACCCAGTACTTC